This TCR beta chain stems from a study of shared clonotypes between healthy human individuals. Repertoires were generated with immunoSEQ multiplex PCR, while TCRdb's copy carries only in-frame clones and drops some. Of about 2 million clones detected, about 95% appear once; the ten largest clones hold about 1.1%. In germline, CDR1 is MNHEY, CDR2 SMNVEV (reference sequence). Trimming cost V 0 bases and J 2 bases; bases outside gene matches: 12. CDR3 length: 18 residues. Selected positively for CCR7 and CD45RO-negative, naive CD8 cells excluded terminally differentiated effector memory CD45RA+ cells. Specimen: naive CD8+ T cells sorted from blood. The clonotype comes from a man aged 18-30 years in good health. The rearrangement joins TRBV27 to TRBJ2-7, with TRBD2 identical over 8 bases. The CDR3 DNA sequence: TGTGCCAGCAGTTTATCGATCTATACTAGCGGACTTACCTACGAGCAGTACTTC. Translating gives CASSLSIYTSGLTYEQYF.